These 31 T cell receptor beta chains originate from one sample sequenced in a study of T cell responses to AZD1222 COVID-19 vaccine. Using immunoSEQ multiplex PCR, the repertoire was profiled, and TCRdb retains in-frame clones only, with some absent. The top ten hold approximately 5% of the sample, which has 80,000 to 90,000 clones, 90% seen once. Sequenced material: peripheral blood, taken 28 days after the second AZD1222 dose. These receptors were taken from an adult who received the AZD1222 COVID-19 vaccine.

This clone occurred a few times. The chain links TRBV6-6 to TRBJ2-7; 10 bases match TRBD1. This CDR3 contains 14 residues. Per germline, CDR1 MNHNY and CDR2 SVGAGI (reference sequence). V lost 5 bases and J lost 3; bases outside the gene matches: 4. CDR3 in DNA: TGTGCCAGCAGTCACGGGACAGGGGTCTACGAGCAGTACTTC. It translates to CASSHGTGVYEQYF.

The genes are TRBV29-1 and TRBJ1-1, with 10 bases fitting TRBD1. CDR1 and CDR2 (germline): SQVTM, ANQGSEA. The junction had 15 bases not matched to a gene; V was cut back by 6 bases and J by 5 bases. There are 16 residues in the CDR3. CDR3 amino acids: CSVRTGGSEVGTEAFF. As DNA, the CDR3 is TGCAGCGTCCGGACAGGGGGATCTGAGGTGGGGACTGAAGCTTTCTTT.

The chain has TRBV18 and TRBJ1-1; D gene ambiguous. The V gene's germline CDR1 is KGHSH and CDR2 LQKENI. V was trimmed by 3 bases and J by 6 bases, leaving 14 bases between them. There are 14 residues in the CDR3. This CDR3 reads CASSPDPGGPEAFF. As DNA, the CDR3 is TGTGCCAGCTCACCCGACCCTGGAGGGCCTGAAGCTTTCTTT.

The rearrangement uses TRBV19 and TRBJ1-2; D unresolved. Germline V gives CDR1 LNHDA, CDR2 SQIVND (reference sequence). CDR3 size: 11 residues. V lost 4 bases to trimming and J lost 5 bases, with 5 bases between them. The CDR3 is CASSRGYGYTF. As DNA, the CDR3 is TGTGCCAGTAGTAGAGGGTATGGCTACACCTTC.

The rearrangement uses TRBV12-3 or TRBV12-4 and TRBJ2-6, with D uncertain. The CDR3 length is 11 residues. V was shortened by 6 bases and J by 5 bases, with 2 bases between the two germline ends. Here the CDR3 DNA reads TGTGCCAGCAGCCGGGCCAACGTCCTGACTTTC. This gives the protein CASSRANVLTF.

This chain links TRBV5-1 with TRBJ2-4, with 8 bases identical to TRBD2. The CDR3 runs 15 residues. Germline lookup yields CDR1 SGHRS and CDR2 YFSETQ. V dropped 2 bases and J dropped 8; count of bases not matched to a gene: 9. The CDR3 here is CASSLKTSADDIQYF. The CDR3 nucleotides are TGCGCCAGCAGCTTAAAGACTAGCGCGGATGACATTCAGTACTTC.

The rearrangement joins TRBV7-2 to TRBJ1-2; possibly TRBD1 for D (5 bases). V shed 3 bases and J shed 6 bases, with 14 bases lying between them. CDR1 is SGHTA and CDR2 is FQGNSA in the germline V gene. The CDR3 is made up of 14 amino acids. CDR3 amino acids: CASSLTRVGHGYTF. CDR3 DNA sequence: TGTGCCAGCAGCTTGACCAGGGTCGGCCATGGCTACACCTTC.

The chain combines TRBV5-6 with TRBJ2-1; D remains ambiguous. CDR1 is SGHDT and CDR2 is YYEEEE in the germline V gene. The CDR3 sequence is 11 residues long. Trimming took 2 bases from V and 9 from J, leaving 6 bases between them. The CDR3 spells CASSFRGEQFF. In DNA form, the CDR3 reads TGTGCCAGCAGCTTTCGTGGTGAGCAGTTCTTC.

CDR3 loop: CASSEPGGGLHF. CDR3 nucleotide sequence: TGCGCCAGCAGCGAACCAGGGGGAGGCCTCCACTTT. The rearrangement links TRBV5-1 to TRBJ1-6, with TRBD1 matching over 7 bases. Germline values: CDR1 SGHRS, CDR2 YFSETQ. There are 12 residues in the CDR3. V was clipped by 4 bases and J by 15 bases; unmatched bases: 7.

This clone was found once. The rearrangement joins TRBV28 to TRBJ2-7; 11 nucleotides agree with TRBD1. With V trimmed by 6 bases and J by 6 bases, 13 bases remained unmatched. Germline V gene lookup returns CDR1 MDHEN and CDR2 SYDVKM. This CDR3 is built from 16 residues. CDR3 DNA: TGTGCCAGCAGCCCTTGGGCGGACAGGGGGCTTGGCGAGCAGTACTTC. The encoded protein is CASSPWADRGLGEQYF.

This clone was observed a few times. The rearrangement joins TRBV19 to TRBJ1-1, with 9 nucleotides matching TRBD1. The CDR3 runs to 14 residues. The ends lost 6 bases at V and 6 bases at J; junction bases unmatched: 8. CDR1 LNHDA and CDR2 SQIVND come from the germline V gene (reference sequence). CDR3 sequence reads: CASSRQGEVAEAFF. The CDR3 DNA is TGTGCCAGTAGCAGACAGGGGGAAGTGGCTGAAGCTTTCTTT. Based on the CDR3 plus reference TRBV19 and TRBJ1-1, the full variable domain is DGGITQSPKYLFRKEGQNVTLSCEQNLNHDAMYWYRQDPGQGLRLIYYSQIVNDFQKGDIAEGYSVSREKKESFPLTVTSAQKNPTAFYLCASSRQGEVAEAFFGQGTRLTVV.

V and J are TRBV15 and TRBJ1-4, with D tentatively TRBD1 (5 bases). CDR3 length equals 14 residues. V lost 5 bases to trimming and J lost 7 bases, with 14 bases between them. The V gene's germline CDR1 is LNHNV and CDR2 YYDKDF (reference sequence). The CDR3 reads CATSVPPGGEKLFF. CDR3 DNA sequence: TGTGCCACCAGCGTACCTCCCGGGGGTGAAAAACTGTTTTTT. The variable domain in full, completed from reference TRBV15 and TRBJ1-4, reads DAMVIQNPRYQVTQFGKPVTLSCSQTLNHNVMYWYQQKSSQAPKLLFHYYDKDFNNEADTPDNFQSRRPNTSFCFLDIRSPGLGDTAMYLCATSVPPGGEKLFFGSGTQLSVL.

The chain recombines TRBV10-3 with TRBJ1-1; no clear D. The CDR3 runs to 16 residues. Germline assignment: CDR1 ENHRY and CDR2 SYGVKD. The germline V and J ends were trimmed by 7 bases and 6 bases, with 24 bases remaining between them. The CDR3 nucleotides are TGTGCCATCACCCCGAGTGGGTCTCTGTTTAGCGCTGAAGCTTTCTTT. This sequence encodes CAITPSGSLFSAEAFF.

The chain uses TRBV19 and TRBJ1-5; possibly TRBD1 for D (5 bases). Trimming took off 7 bases at V and 1 base at J, with 14 bases between the two ends. Germline CDR1 reads LNHDA; CDR2 reads SQIVND (reference sequence). CDR3 size: 15 residues. Here the CDR3 reads CASTPGRHSNQPQHF. DNA for the CDR3: TGTGCCAGTACCCCGGGACGGCACAGCAATCAGCCCCAGCATTTT.

The chain uses TRBV9 and TRBJ1-3, with D unresolved. Germline V gives CDR1 SGDLS, CDR2 YYNGEE. This CDR3 spans 18 amino acids. V shed 3 bases and J shed 4 bases, with 23 bases lying between them. CDR3 DNA: TGTGCCAGCAGCGCCGGAGCCGGGGTTGCACCTGCCGGAAACACCATATATTTT. Translated: CASSAGAGVAPAGNTIYF. Drawing the rest from reference TRBV9 and TRBJ1-3, the complete variable domain is DSGVTQTPKHLITATGQRVTLRCSPRSGDLSVYWYQQSLDQGLQFLIQYYNGEERAKGNILERFSAQQFPDLHSELNLSSLELGDSALYFCASSAGAGVAPAGNTIYFGEGSWLTVV.

J is TRBJ2-7 and V is TRBV18; unclear D gene. CDR3 size: 14 residues. Germline values: CDR1 KGHSH, CDR2 LQKENI. V shed 4 bases and J shed 2 bases, with 12 bases lying between them. Written as DNA, the CDR3 is TGTGCCAGCTCACGCACCGAAGCCCCCTACGAGCAGTACTTC. Its protein product is CASSRTEAPYEQYF.

DNA of the CDR3: TGCGCCAGCACCGCCTTGCCCGGGACAGTATCCTATGGCTACACCTTC. Protein: CASTALPGTVSYGYTF. The chain links TRBV5-1 to TRBJ1-2; 7 bases fit TRBD1. The germline gives CDR1 SGHRS, CDR2 YFSETQ. CDR3 length: 16 residues. V lost 6 bases, J lost 4 bases, and 15 bases stayed unmatched.

V is TRBV3-1 (or the pseudogene TRBV3-2) and J is TRBJ2-5; 11 nucleotides align to TRBD2. CDR3 length equals 17 residues. Germline-derived CDR1 and CDR2 are LGHDT and YNNKEL (reference sequence). Trimming took 0 bases from V and 6 from J; bases not matched to a gene: 9. CDR3 nucleotides: TGTGCCAGCAGCCAAGATATTGGAGCTAGCGGGGGGAAGACCCAGTACTTC. It yields the protein CASSQDIGASGGKTQYF.

The rearrangement links TRBV5-6 to TRBJ1-2, with D possibly TRBD1 on 5 matching bases. CDR3 size: 11 residues. The ends were cut back, 3 bases at V and 11 bases at J, with 11 bases in the middle. Germline V lookup: CDR1 SGHDT, CDR2 YYEEEE. In DNA, the CDR3 is TGTGCCAGCAGCTGGGGGGGTGCGTACACCTTC. Amino acid sequence: CASSWGGAYTF.

About this clone itself: The sample contains more than one DNA sequence encoding this CDR3. This chain uses TRBV18 with TRBJ1-1; D gene ambiguous. Germline V gene data show CDR1 as KGHSH and CDR2 as LQKENI. The ends were cut back, 0 bases at V and 3 bases at J, with 8 bases in the middle. The CDR3 extends over 14 amino acids. The CDR3 bases are TGTGCCAGCTCACCACCGGCCGGGTACACTGAAGCTTTCTTT. Protein sequence: CASSPPAGYTEAFF.

This sequence joins TRBV6-5 and TRBJ2-5; 7 bases agree with TRBD1. J gave up 3 bases and V 8 bases, and 6 bases lay outside the gene matches. This CDR3 contains 13 residues. Looked up from germline, CDR1 is MNHEY and CDR2 is SVGAGI. CDR3 bases: TGTGCCAGCGGAAACAGGGGTGAAGAGACCCAGTACTTC. Its protein is CASGNRGEETQYF.

This chain links TRBV3-1 (or the pseudogene TRBV3-2) with TRBJ1-6; D remains unclear. The CDR3 length is 22 residues. The V and J ends lost 2 bases and 0 bases respectively, with 26 bases between them. Germline CDR1 is LGHDT and CDR2 is YNNKEL (reference sequence). Here the CDR3 reads CASSQKIAQRGLPSSYNSPLHF. As DNA, the CDR3 is TGTGCCAGCAGCCAAAAGATCGCCCAGCGTGGTCTCCCTTCCTCCTATAATTCACCCCTCCACTTT.

The chain uses TRBV18 and TRBJ1-1; TRBD1 is a possible D gene (5 bases). The CDR3 covers 16 residues. In germline, CDR1 is KGHSH, CDR2 LQKENI. The V gene lost 1 base and the J gene lost 0 bases, with 12 bases spanning the gap. CDR3 DNA: TGTGCCAGCTCACCACAAAAAGGACAAATGAACACTGAAGCTTTCTTT. Translation: CASSPQKGQMNTEAFF.

J is TRBJ1-2 and V is TRBV6-5, with D possibly being TRBD1 (6 bases). V lost 4 bases and J lost 7, with 16 bases in between. The CDR3 spans 14 residues. The germline gives CDR1 MNHEY, CDR2 SVGAGI. CDR3 sequence (DNA): TGTGCCAGCAGTTTCATGGGGGGCTTGGGTGGCTACACCTTC. This sequence encodes CASSFMGGLGGYTF.

The V gene is TRBV9, the J gene TRBJ2-3, with 7 bases aligning to TRBD2. The CDR3 totals 15 residues. The V segment lost 3 bases and the J segment 5 bases; nucleotides outside the gene matches: 9. From germline, CDR1 is SGDLS and CDR2 YYNGEE. CDR3 loop: CASSEGGDYEDTQYF. CDR3 bases: TGTGCCAGCAGCGAGGGAGGGGACTACGAAGATACGCAGTATTTT. Using reference TRBV9 and TRBJ2-3 for the parts outside the CDR3, the full variable domain is DSGVTQTPKHLITATGQRVTLRCSPRSGDLSVYWYQQSLDQGLQFLIQYYNGEERAKGNILERFSAQQFPDLHSELNLSSLELGDSALYFCASSEGGDYEDTQYFGPGTRLTVL.

The J gene is TRBJ1-3, the V gene TRBV7-3; a possible D gene is TRBD1 (5 bases). Trimming removed 0 bases at V and 0 bases at J, with 9 bases between. There are 16 residues in the CDR3. Looked up from germline, CDR1 is SGHTA and CDR2 is FQGTGA. CDR3 protein: CASSLTGPSSGNTIYF. For the CDR3, the DNA is TGTGCCAGCAGCTTAACGGGGCCCAGCTCTGGAAACACCATATATTTT. Full variable domain (missing parts from reference TRBV7-3 and TRBJ1-3): GAGVSQTPSNKVTEKGKYVELRCDPISGHTALYWYRQSLGQGPEFLIYFQGTGAADDSGLPNDRFFAVRPEGSVSTLKIQRTERGDSAVYLCASSLTGPSSGNTIYFGEGSWLTVV.

CDR3 sequence reads: CASSLWGQINYGYTF. In DNA, the CDR3 is TGTGCCAGCAGCTTATGGGGACAGATTAACTATGGCTACACCTTC. This chain uses TRBV7-8 with TRBJ1-2, with TRBD1 matching over 7 bases. V trimming: 2 bases; J trimming: 1 base; junction bases outside the gene matches: 4. The germline V gene encodes CDR1 SGHVS and CDR2 FQNEAQ. The CDR3 has 15 residues.

The chain combines TRBV7-2 with TRBJ1-6; D possibly corresponds to TRBD1 (6 bases). Germline V gene sequence: CDR1 SGHTA, CDR2 FQGNSA. Trimming left V 5 bases short and J 6 bases short, with 8 bases between. The CDR3 is 13 amino acids. The CDR3 sequence is CASSLGANSPLHF. In DNA form, the CDR3 reads TGTGCCAGCAGCCTGGGGGCTAATTCACCCCTCCACTTT.

This sequence joins TRBV24-1 and TRBJ2-7, with 7 bases fitting TRBD1. Germline assignment: CDR1 KGHDR and CDR2 SFDVKD. This CDR3 spans 16 amino acids. J was trimmed by 2 bases and V by 3 bases; bases with no gene match: 9. The CDR3, as DNA: TGTGCCACCAGTGATGGGGGTACAGGGGCGGCCTACGAGCAGTACTTC. Translating it yields CATSDGGTGAAYEQYF.

This rearrangement joins TRBV15 to TRBJ2-2; TRBD1 might be the D (5 bases). CDR3 length: 15 amino acids. Germline V lookup: CDR1 LNHNV, CDR2 YYDKDF (reference sequence). V was pared by 4 bases and J by 2 bases, with 11 bases between. The CDR3 sequence is CATSNGRGNTGELFF. The CDR3 nucleotides read TGTGCCACCAGCAACGGAAGGGGAAACACCGGGGAGCTGTTTTTT.

The chain recombines TRBV7-2 with TRBJ1-2, with TRBD1 matching over 7 bases. V was clipped by 3 bases and J by 5 bases; unmatched bases: 6. CDR3 length: 14 residues. The germline V gene has CDR1 SGHTA and CDR2 FQGNSA. The CDR3 spells CASSLDRKEYGYTF. The CDR3 DNA sequence: TGTGCCAGCAGCTTGGACAGGAAGGAGTATGGCTACACCTTC.